The clone carrying this T cell receptor (beta chain) has more than one count but fewer than ten. This sample was included in a study of early T cells in non-severe SARS-CoV-2 infection. About the research overall: Chains were not paired, and sequencing was done on bulk RNA from unsorted whole blood.

V lost 5 bases, J lost 7 bases, and 5 bases stayed unmatched. The CDR3 has 13 amino acids. CDR1 SEHNR and CDR2 FQNEAQ come from the germline V gene (reference sequence). TCRdb reprocessed the 5' RACE reads with MiXCR, giving one entry per CDR3 protein. The table records roughly 65,000 distinct CDR3 sequences, 12% of them present only once. Sequences were obtained from whole blood. The sequence came from an adult who was a healthcare worker with PCR-confirmed SARS-CoV-2 infection or an uninfected control (not recorded which). The J gene is TRBJ1-5, the V gene TRBV7-9, with TRBD1 identical over 7 bases. CDR3 coding DNA: TGTGCCAGCAGCGCGATAGGGGGCCAGCCCCAGCATTTT. It specifies CASSAIGGQPQHF.